The next 24 T cell receptor beta chains were all read from a single sample in a study of T cells after yellow fever vaccination. TCRdb recomputed calls from the 5' RACE reads with MiXCR, one row per CDR3 protein. In the table there are 600,000 to 750,000 distinct CDR3 sequences, 9% to 15% of which are singletons. The material was PBMCs, obtained on the day of the yellow fever booster vaccination. The receptors were gathered from a man aged 25 to 40 who received the YFV17D yellow fever vaccine.

The chain is built from TRBV20-1 and TRBJ1-4; 9 positions agree with TRBD1. Germline CDR1 DFQATT, CDR2 SNEGSKA (reference sequence). The J segment lost 4 bases and the V segment lost 3 bases, leaving 12 bases of the junction unmatched. CDR3 size: 17 residues. The CDR3 sequence is CSASSGQGAMVNEKLFF. CDR3 in DNA: TGCAGTGCTAGCTCGGGACAGGGTGCAATGGTTAATGAAAAACTGTTTTTT.

The V and J genes are TRBV3-1 and TRBJ2-5; 7 positions agree with TRBD1. CDR1 LGHDT and CDR2 YNNKEL come from the germline V gene (reference sequence). J was trimmed by 5 bases and V by 2 bases; bases with no gene match: 11. The CDR3 length is 16 residues. CDR3: CASSQSGQWGKETQYF. DNA for the CDR3: TGTGCCAGCAGCCAATCGGGACAGTGGGGAAAGGAGACCCAGTACTTC.

A word on this clonotype: Being one base from a much bigger clone, this may be a read error. CDR3 sequence reads: CAGSYWAGATYEQYF. In DNA, the CDR3 is TGTGCCGGCAGTTACTGGGCGGGAGCAACCTACGAGCAGTACTTC. V and J are TRBV6-2 or TRBV6-3 and TRBJ2-7, with TRBD2 matching over 7 bases. The germline V gene has CDR1 MNHEY and CDR2 SVGEGT. The CDR3 has 15 amino acids.

This clonotype turned up a few times. This chain joins TRBV6-2 or TRBV6-3 and TRBJ2-7; 9 nucleotides align to TRBD1. This CDR3 has 12 residues. Germline V gene sequence: CDR1 MNHEY, CDR2 SVGEGT. J was trimmed by 3 bases and V by 11 bases; bases with no gene match: 5. The CDR3 here is CAGETGGYEQYF. The CDR3 DNA reads TGTGCCGGGGAGACAGGGGGCTACGAGCAGTACTTC.

The chain couples TRBV6-1 to TRBJ2-7, with D hard to call. Germline CDR1 reads MNHNS; CDR2 reads SASEGT. The CDR3 totals 14 residues. V was clipped by 4 bases and J by 3 bases, with 13 bases between them. The CDR3 DNA follows: TGTGCCAGCAGTGGGGGTTCGGCGTTCTACGAGCAGTACTTC. This translates into CASSGGSAFYEQYF.

This clonotype was detected a few times. The chain has TRBV20-1 and TRBJ2-2; TRBD1 might be the D (6 bases). This CDR3 contains 15 residues. Germline CDR1 DFQATT, CDR2 SNEGSKA (reference sequence). Between the trimmed V and J ends, which lost 8 bases and 1 base, there was a span of 17 bases. The CDR3 nucleotides are TGCAGTACGATCGCCTCGGACAGGAACACCGGGGAGCTGTTTTTT. Protein: CSTIASDRNTGELFF.

This chain links TRBV10-3 with TRBJ1-1; 8 bases align to TRBD1. The germline gives CDR1 ENHRY, CDR2 SYGVKD. V shed 8 bases, J shed 5 bases, and the junction held 10 bases outside the gene matches. This CDR3 contains 14 residues. Here the CDR3 reads CAISSDRGLTEAFF. In DNA, the CDR3 is TGTGCCATCTCCAGTGACAGGGGACTTACTGAAGCTTTCTTT.

The chain links TRBV30 to TRBJ1-1; D unclear. The CDR3 runs to 13 residues. The germline CDR1 and CDR2 sequences are GTSNPN and SVGIG (reference sequence). Trimming removed 2 bases at V and 1 base at J, with 8 bases between. This CDR3 is CAWSRETNTEAFF. The CDR3 DNA reads TGTGCCTGGAGTCGCGAGACGAACACTGAAGCTTTCTTT.

This clonotype was observed a handful of times. This sequence joins TRBV5-4 and TRBJ1-2; D possibly corresponds to TRBD1 (5 bases). The V gene's germline CDR1 is SGHNT and CDR2 YYREEE (reference sequence). V shed 0 bases and J shed 6 bases, with 12 bases lying between them. This CDR3 comprises 14 residues. This chain's CDR3 is CASSLEYGGDGYTF. For the CDR3, the DNA is TGTGCCAGCAGCTTGGAATATGGAGGGGATGGCTACACCTTC.

This clonotype was found many times. The J gene is TRBJ2-2, the V gene TRBV21-1; the listed D gene, TRBD2, was not tested against the DNA. TRBV21-1 is listed as a pseudogene. CDR3 length equals 14 residues. CDR3 sequence: CASSQGGNTGELFF. The CDR3 coding sequence is TGTGCCAGCAGCCAGGGAGGTAACACCGGGGAGCTGTTTTTT.

This chain connects TRBV9 to TRBJ2-1; tentative D call: TRBD2 (5 bases). The CDR3 sequence is 13 residues long. Per the germline V gene, CDR1 is SGDLS and CDR2 is YYNGEE. V lost 0 bases to trimming and J lost 6 bases, with 7 bases between them. The CDR3 DNA sequence: TGTGCCAGCAGCGTAGGCGGGCCCAATGAGCAGTTCTTC. Translating gives CASSVGGPNEQFF.

This clonotype was observed many times. The CDR3 here is CASSSLGGGGQFF. The CDR3 nucleotides read TGTGCCAGCAGCTCCCTAGGTGGGGGGGGGCAGTTCTTC. V is TRBV7-2 and J is TRBJ2-1, with 7 positions matching TRBD2. Losses at the gene ends were 4 bases for V and 12 bases for J; bases not matched to a gene: 9. Germline V lookup: CDR1 SGHTA, CDR2 FQGNSA. This CDR3 has 13 amino acids. Using reference TRBV7-2 and TRBJ2-1 for the parts outside the CDR3, the full variable domain is GAGVSQSPSNKVTEKGKDVELRCDPISGHTALYWYRQSLGQGLEFLIYFQGNSAPDKSGLPSDRFSAERTGGSVSTLTIQRTQQEDSAVYLCASSSLGGGGQFFGPGTRLTVL.

The J gene is TRBJ2-7, the V gene TRBV4-2, with 7 nucleotides matching TRBD1. Trimming took 4 bases from V and 5 from J; bases not matched to a gene: 8. Germline-derived CDR1 and CDR2 are LGHNA and YNFKEQ. CDR3 length: 14 amino acids. CDR3 sequence reads: CASSPPDRSHEQYF. The CDR3 DNA follows: TGTGCCAGCAGCCCCCCGGACAGGTCACACGAGCAGTACTTC.

This chain links TRBV11-1 with TRBJ1-2; 12 bases map to TRBD1. This CDR3 contains 17 residues. V gave up 5 bases and J gave up 2 bases; unmatched junction bases: 9. CDR1 and CDR2 from the germline V gene are SGHAT and FQDESV (reference sequence). CDR3 sequence reads: CASSGTRDRGRNYGYTF. Here the CDR3 DNA reads TGTGCCAGCAGCGGCACCCGGGACAGGGGGCGAAACTATGGCTACACCTTC.

This clonotype was picked up a small number of times. The chain is built from TRBV19 and TRBJ1-4, with TRBD1 matching over 9 bases. The CDR3 loop spans 13 amino acids. CDR1 is LNHDA, CDR2 SQIVND, per germline (reference sequence). Trimming took 6 bases from V and 8 from J; bases not matched to a gene: 4. The CDR3 DNA reads TGTGCCAGTAGGGACAGGGGAGGCGAAAAACTGTTTTTT. Its translation is CASRDRGGEKLFF.

Only a few counts were recorded for this clonotype. In DNA, the CDR3 is TGCGCCAGCAGTCCGACTCAGGGCCAAGAGACCCAGTACTTC. Protein product: CASSPTQGQETQYF. The V call is TRBV5-1, the J call TRBJ2-5, with D possibly matching TRBD1 (5 bases). Germline CDR1 is SGHRS and CDR2 is YFSETQ. CDR3 size: 14 residues. V lost 5 bases and J 1 base, leaving 12 bases between the germline ends.

The CDR3 region is CASSPRALDDNEQFF. The CDR3, as DNA: TGTGCCAGCAGCCCCCGGGCCCTAGATGACAATGAGCAGTTCTTC. The gene calls are TRBV5-4 and TRBJ2-1, with D hard to call. The CDR3 totals 15 residues. CDR1 is SGHNT, CDR2 YYREEE, per germline (reference sequence). Trimming shortened V by 4 bases and J by 5 bases, and 16 bases separated the two germline ends.

This clonotype came up many times. The J gene is TRBJ2-1, the V gene TRBV2, with TRBD1 matching 12 bases. Trimming cost V 6 bases and J 9 bases; bases outside gene matches: 9. Germline V gives CDR1 SNHLY, CDR2 FYNNEI. This CDR3 comprises 15 residues. The CDR3 sequence is CASRIGTGGWGEQFF. The CDR3 DNA reads TGTGCCAGCAGAATCGGGACAGGGGGCTGGGGTGAGCAGTTCTTC.

This clonotype was seen a handful of times. The chain uses TRBV7-2 and TRBJ2-1, with no clear D. V was clipped by 5 bases and J by 6 bases, with 14 bases between them. The length of the CDR3 is 14 residues. Per germline, CDR1 SGHTA and CDR2 FQGNSA. This CDR3 reads CASSPNAVGNEQFF. Here the CDR3 DNA reads TGTGCCAGCAGCCCCAACGCCGTGGGCAATGAGCAGTTCTTC.

This clonotype occurred a few times. An end of the junction differs from the germline gene, which may be a read error. The chain has TRBV6-2 or TRBV6-3 and TRBJ2-7; D not resolved. The CDR3 is 11 residues long. Germline CDR1 is MNHEY and CDR2 is SVGEGT. CDR3 in amino acids: CARVSTEALLF. DNA of the CDR3: TGTGCCAGAGTATCTACCGAGGCCCTTCTTTTC.

This clonotype has a handful of counts. This rearrangement joins TRBV18 to TRBJ2-7; TRBD2 matches 15 bases. The CDR3 consists of 16 residues. Germline V lookup: CDR1 KGHSH, CDR2 LQKENI. Trimming removed 3 bases from V and 2 bases from J; junction bases left unmatched: 2. This CDR3 is CASSPGLAGGPYEQYF. CDR3 coding DNA: TGTGCCAGCTCACCTGGACTAGCGGGAGGGCCCTACGAGCAGTACTTC.

This sequence joins TRBV20-1 and TRBJ2-7, with 14 bases fitting TRBD2. The trim removed 5 bases at V and 4 bases at J, leaving 4 bases unmatched. This CDR3 has 14 amino acids. Per germline, CDR1 DFQATT and CDR2 SNEGSKA (reference sequence). CDR3 protein: CSAYGLAGGYEQYF. DNA of the CDR3: TGCAGTGCTTATGGACTAGCGGGAGGTTACGAGCAGTACTTC.

This chain joins TRBV18 and TRBJ2-7; 9 nucleotides line up with TRBD2. Germline CDR1 reads KGHSH; CDR2 reads LQKENI. This CDR3 has 16 amino acids. J lost 4 bases, V lost 0 bases, and 7 bases had no gene match. The CDR3 DNA is TGTGCCAGCTCACCACCGGTGCCTAGCGGGACATACGAGCAGTACTTC. This encodes CASSPPVPSGTYEQYF.

To note about this clonotype: A much larger clone sits a single nucleotide away, making a read error possible. The chain combines TRBV5-1 with TRBJ2-1; D is possibly TRBD1 (5 bases). V gave up 0 bases and J gave up 8 bases, with 12 bases separating them. The CDR3 runs to 14 residues. Germline V gene lookup returns CDR1 SGHRS and CDR2 YFSETQ. The CDR3 sequence: CASSLERQGYEQFF. The CDR3 DNA reads TGCGCCAGCAGCTTGGAGAGGCAGGGCTATGAGCAGTTCTTC.